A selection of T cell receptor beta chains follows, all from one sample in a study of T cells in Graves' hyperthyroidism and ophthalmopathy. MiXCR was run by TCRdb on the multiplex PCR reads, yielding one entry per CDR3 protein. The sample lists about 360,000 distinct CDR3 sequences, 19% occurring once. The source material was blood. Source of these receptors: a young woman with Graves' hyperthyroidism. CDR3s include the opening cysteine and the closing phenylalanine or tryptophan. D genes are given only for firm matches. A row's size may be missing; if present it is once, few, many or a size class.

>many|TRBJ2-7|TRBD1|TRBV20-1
TGCAGTGCTTCGACAGGGACCTCCTACGAGCAGTACTTC
CSASTGTSYEQYF
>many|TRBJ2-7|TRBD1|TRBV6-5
TGTGCCAGCATTTTTACCCCCGGGACAGGGAGGTCCTACGAGCAGTACTTC
CASIFTPGTGRSYEQYF
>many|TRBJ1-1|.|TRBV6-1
TGTGCCAGCACCCCACGGGGGGGGGAGAACACTGAAGCTTTCTTT
CASTPRGGENTEAFF
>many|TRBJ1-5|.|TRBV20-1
TGCAGTGCCCTGCCCCTCTCGTATAGCAATCAGCCCCAGCATTTT
CSALPLSYSNQPQHF
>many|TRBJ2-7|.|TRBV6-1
TGTGCCAGCAGTGAAGGTTGGACCTCCAGCTCCTACGAGCAGTACTTC
CASSEGWTSSSYEQYF
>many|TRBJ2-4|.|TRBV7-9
TGTGCCAGCAGCCTTCCCCCCAAAAACATTCAGTACTTC
CASSLPPKNIQYF
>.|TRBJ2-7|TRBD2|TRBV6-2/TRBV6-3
TGTGCCAGCAGTTACACCCTCGGACTAGCGGGGGTATGGAGGGGCGATCAGTACTTC
CASSYTLGLAGVWRGDQYF
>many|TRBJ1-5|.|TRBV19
TGTGCCAGTAAAAGGACGGCTTACAATCAGCCCCAGCATTTT
CASKRTAYNQPQHF
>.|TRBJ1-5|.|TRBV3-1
TGTGCCAGCAGCCTCAATTCCCGGGCACCGCCCCAGCATTTT
CASSLNSRAPPQHF
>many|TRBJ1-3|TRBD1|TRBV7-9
TGTGCCAGCAGCGGCCCGGGACAGATTGGAAACACCATATATTTT
CASSGPGQIGNTIYF
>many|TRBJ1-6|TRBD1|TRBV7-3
TGTGCCAGCAGCTTAAACGACAGGGGGCTAGGATCACCCCTCCACTTT
CASSLNDRGLGSPLHF
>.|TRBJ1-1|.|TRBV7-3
TGTGCCAGCAGACCGGCGGCGGATCAAGAAGCTTTCTTT
CASRPAADQEAFF
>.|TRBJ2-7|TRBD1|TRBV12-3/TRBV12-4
TGTGCCAGCAGGTCGGGGGACAGGGACACCTACGAGCAGTACTTC
CASRSGDRDTYEQYF
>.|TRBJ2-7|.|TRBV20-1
TGCAGTGCTAGATCCAGGGGCCGGGGGGCGCGGTACTTC
CSARSRGRGARYF
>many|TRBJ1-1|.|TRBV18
TGTGCCAGCTCACCAAAGAGTGGCACGAAGAACACTGAAGCTTTCTTT
CASSPKSGTKNTEAFF
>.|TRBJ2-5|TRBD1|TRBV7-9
TGTGCCGGAGACAGGGGCCGGGAGACCCAGTACTTC
CAGDRGRETQYF
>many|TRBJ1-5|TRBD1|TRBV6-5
TGTGCCAGCAGACGGACAGGGCCGGGCAATCAGCCCCAGCATTTT
CASRRTGPGNQPQHF
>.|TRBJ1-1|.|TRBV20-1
TGCAGTGCTAGATCGGGCTCCACTGAAGCTTTCTTT
CSARSGSTEAFF
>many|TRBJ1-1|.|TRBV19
TGTGCCAGTAGTATACTCGCCCTGGGAAGCGGAGAAGCTTTCTTT
CASSILALGSGEAFF
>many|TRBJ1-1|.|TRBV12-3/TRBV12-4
TGTGCCAGCAGTTTAGTCGTCGGAGCTTTCTTT
CASSLVVGAFF
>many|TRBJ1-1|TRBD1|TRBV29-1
TGCAGCGTTGCCGGGACAGACAACACTGAAGCTTTCTTT
CSVAGTDNTEAFF
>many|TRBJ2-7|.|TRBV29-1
TGCAGCGTTGAATCGGGGGTCGAGCAGTACTTC
CSVESGVEQYF
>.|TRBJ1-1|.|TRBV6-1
TGTGCCAGCCAGAGGGGGATAGGTGACACTGAAGCTTTCTTT
CASQRGIGDTEAFF
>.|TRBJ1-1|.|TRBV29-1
TGCAGCGTTGACTCCAACACTGAAGCTTTCTTT
CSVDSNTEAFF
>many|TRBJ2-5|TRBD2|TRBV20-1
TGCAGTGCTAGTCCGCAGGGGATAACGGGGGGGCATCAGGAGACCCAGTACTTC
CSASPQGITGGHQETQYF
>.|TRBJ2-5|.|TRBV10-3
TGTGCCATCAGGTGGGATCTCCAAGAGACCCAGTACTTC
CAIRWDLQETQYF
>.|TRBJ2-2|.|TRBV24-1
TGTGCCACCAGTGATGGAGCAGGGTCTATATCCGGGGAGCTGTTTTTT
CATSDGAGSISGELFF
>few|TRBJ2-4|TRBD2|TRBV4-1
TGCGCCAGCAGCCAAGCAAGCGGCTCCGGGACTAACAAAAACATTCAGTACTTC
CASSQASGSGTNKNIQYF
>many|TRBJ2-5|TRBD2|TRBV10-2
TGCGCCATTATTAGCGGGGGGGTTCGGGAGACCCAGTACTTC
CAIISGGVRETQYF
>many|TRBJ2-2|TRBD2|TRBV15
TGTGCCACCGTTCGGGGGGGGCGGAACACCGGGGAGCTGTTTTTT
CATVRGGRNTGELFF
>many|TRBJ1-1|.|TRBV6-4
TGTGCCAGCAGTGAAATCCGGACCGAGAACACTGAAGCTTTCTTT
CASSEIRTENTEAFF